Reported below is one T cell receptor beta chain. Its antigen is still unknown. The data belong to a study of T-cell memory formation after mild COVID-19. Study overall: There were largely donor-specific TCR clusters.

The CDR3 spans 17 residues. Study-level findings and limits: Clones contracting day 15 to 85 were balanced CD4/CD8; later expanders leaned CD4+. CD8+ contracting clones occupied EMRA, while CD4+ ones occupied mainly CM and EM.

TCRdb recomputed calls from the 5' RACE reads with MiXCR, one row per CDR3 protein. Among more than 150,000 distinct CDR3 sequences listed, 20% to 25% were seen once. Sample: PBMCs or a T cell subset sorted from them (not recorded which). V is TRBV21-1 and J is TRBJ2-1; the table assigns TRBD2, which was not confirmed against the DNA. TRBV21-1 counts as a pseudogene. This clonotype was sampled from an adult woman who had mild COVID-19 (a few samples of this study predate the infection). Cell type and time point are not known. As DNA, the CDR3 is TGTGCCAGCAGCAAAGGAAGGGCAGGGGACCTCTACAATGAGCAGTTCTTC. Translated: CASSKGRAGDLYNEQFF.